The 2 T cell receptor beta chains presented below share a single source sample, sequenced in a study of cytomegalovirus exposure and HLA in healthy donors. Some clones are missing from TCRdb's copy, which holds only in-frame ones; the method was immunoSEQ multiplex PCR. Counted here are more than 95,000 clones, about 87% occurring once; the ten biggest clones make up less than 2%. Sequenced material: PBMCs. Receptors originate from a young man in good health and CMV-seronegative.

The CDR3 here is CASRLRGWEETQYF. The CDR3 DNA reads as TGTGCCAGCAGGCTTCGGGGATGGGAAGAGACCCAGTACTTC. This sequence joins TRBV2 and TRBJ2-5; weak D call: TRBD2 (5 bases). Germline-derived CDR1 and CDR2 are SNHLY and FYNNEI. Trimming took off 6 bases at V and 3 bases at J, with 14 bases between the two ends. This CDR3 region has 14 residues.

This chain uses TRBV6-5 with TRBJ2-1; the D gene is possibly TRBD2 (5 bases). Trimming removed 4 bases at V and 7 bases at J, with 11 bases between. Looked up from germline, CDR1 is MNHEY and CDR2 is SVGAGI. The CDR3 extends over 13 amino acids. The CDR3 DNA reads TGTGCCAGCAGTTGGGAGAGGGAAAATGAGCAGTTCTTC. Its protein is CASSWERENEQFF.